The next 3 T cell receptor beta chains were all read from a single sample in a study of blood T cells in healthy people across ages. Together with a sample-barcoded 5' primer, a J-beta primer mix was included in a second PCR lasting roughly 7 to 11 cycles. TCRdb analysed the 5' RACE reads with MiXCR anew, one entry per CDR3 protein. This table has roughly 2 million distinct CDR3 sequences, about 50% appearing once. Sequencing was done on a sample of blood. Every receptor here comes from a middle-aged woman in good health.

In its sample, this clonotype was seen once. The V call is TRBV6-2 or TRBV6-3, the J call TRBJ2-7; no firm D call. The CDR3 is 14 amino acids. Germline V gene lookup returns CDR1 MNHEY and CDR2 SVGEGT. V lost 6 bases and J 12 bases, leaving 24 bases between the germline ends. CDR3 region: CASSQVPERDVRYF. CDR3 nucleotide sequence: TGTGCCAGCAGCCAAGTACCCGAGCGTGATGTGCGGTACTTC.

This chain uses TRBV6-2 or TRBV6-3 with TRBJ2-5; 13 bases map to TRBD2. The germline CDR1 and CDR2 sequences are MNHEY and SVGEGT. Trimming cost V 6 bases and J 3 bases; bases outside gene matches: 7. The CDR3 has 16 residues. The CDR3 DNA is TGTGCCAGCAGGTCCGGACTAGCGGGGGTAAAAGAGACCCAGTACTTC. Amino acids: CASRSGLAGVKETQYF.

This clonotype appeared many times. This sequence joins TRBV29-1 and TRBJ2-3, with D uncertain. V lost 7 bases and J lost 2, with 7 bases in between. The V gene's germline CDR1 is SQVTM and CDR2 ANQGSEA. CDR3 size: 11 residues. CDR3 DNA sequence: TGCAGCGGGCTCCTCACAGATACGCAGTATTTT. This encodes CSGLLTDTQYF.